This T cell receptor beta chain was retrieved from a study of siplizumab effects on memory and regulatory T cells. General study points: Mapping to unstimulated subsets was achieved for only a minor fraction of alloreactive clones.

As to this clone: The antigen remains unidentified.

The assay was immunoSEQ multiplex PCR, and TCRdb's table has in-frame clones only and misses some. The sample lists tens of thousands of clones, around 95% seen once, with approximately 18% in the top ten. The specimen was CD8+ T cells sorted from blood. This TCR was recovered from a human donor in good health.

CDR3 coding DNA: TGTGCCAGCAGCGTAGAGGCCAGGGATGGCACTGAAGCTTTCTTT. Translation gives CASSVEARDGTEAFF. V gene TRBV9 combines with J gene TRBJ1-1; perhaps TRBD1 as D (5 bases). CDR1 is SGDLS, CDR2 YYNGEE, per germline. The CDR3 has 15 amino acids. V dropped 0 bases and J dropped 4 bases, with 13 bases sitting between them.